The text below deals with one TCR beta chain. The antigen is not known. The assay was immunoSEQ multiplex PCR, and TCRdb's table has in-frame clones only and misses some. This sample has about 2.3 million clones, with under 95% found just once. This sample is part of a study of shared clonotypes between healthy human individuals. The study's findings and limits: Depth was large, yet rarefaction showed that sorted-subset sequencing was incomplete. In general, naive subsets displayed greater estimated richness than memory subsets did. Generation probabilities of non-shared clonotypes were lower (relative to those shared by all four donors).

Germline CDR1 is MGHDK and CDR2 is SYGVNS. Trimming removed 7 bases from V and 2 bases from J, with 12 bases in between. There are 13 residues in the CDR3. The V and J genes are TRBV25-1 and TRBJ2-7, with a tentative D call TRBD2 (6 bases). Input material: naive CD4+ T cells from PBMCs. Subset defined: CD45RA+ positively selected. The receptor comes from a man between 18 and 29 years old in good health. Some clones in this sample may be carry-over from other donors' samples. The CDR3 spells CASTRDSAYEQYF. The CDR3 DNA reads TGTGCCAGCACCCGGGACTCAGCCTACGAGCAGTACTTC.